What follows describes a single T cell receptor (beta chain). The antigen it recognizes is unknown. No quality values exist for individual bases; no much larger clone is one base distant. The data belong to a study of T cell responses to AZD1222 COVID-19 vaccine (dated by TCRdb to the early 2020s). At the level of the whole study: AZD1222 recipients whose second dose came at about 4 weeks and those whose second dose came at about 12 weeks were combined into one group, since spike-specific TCR depth and breadth did not differ between the two schedules. TCR sequencing was performed for about 240 trial participants, of whom about 200 were given two doses of AZD1222 and around 25 were given two doses of MenACWY control vaccine. Trial participants were enrolled by age into 18-55, 56-69 and 70-plus year subgroups, with about 150, 28 and 57 TCR-sequenced participants respectively.

The time point label, read with the paper, signifies: baseline before first vaccination. Samples from vaccinated people were obtained from the UK trials COV001 and COV002, which included a single-blind randomized controlled phase 2/3 trial of AZD1222 (ChAdOx1 nCoV-19) in healthy adults. For TCRbeta chain sequencing, PBMC samples from trial participants were taken at day 0 and at day 28 after the second dose. The CDR3 regions of human TCRbeta chains were analyzed by immunosequencing. As for the original processing: Repertoire TCRs were checked for matches against a reference library of SARS-CoV-2-specific TCRs that had been generated using the MIRA antigen-specificity platform. Breadth was defined as the fraction of unique TCRs that were SARS-CoV-2-associated, and depth was defined as the fraction of total T cells that were SARS-CoV-2-associated. Each spike-specific TCR was assigned to its reactive spike region and to a CD4 or CD8 class using the MIRA data. Log10-transformed breadth and depth values were compared by one-way ANOVA with Sidak's multiple comparisons tests. Imported from immuneACCESS, the table was reduced by TCRdb to in-frame sequences with V and J called. These copies leave out some clones; in studies compared against another copy, an unresolved V gene accounts for under half, and the cause of the remainder is not known. Clonal size and the V and J genes are those of that table, whereas D and trimming came from the DNA. Within this sample are 100,000 to 120,000 clones, with more than 75% of them counted one time only. Of the sample, about 9.3% is held by the ten largest clones.

Broader findings and caveats from the paper: Because no day 14 peak-response samples were available, repertoires were characterized only after the peak T cell response. Conclusions about previously exposed vaccinees were limited because only six AZD1222 recipients were SARS-CoV-2 seropositive at baseline. Nearly half of unique spike-specific TCRs reportedly recognized epitopes outside regions mutated in the B.1.351 and B.1.1.7 variants. Participants were mostly white British, with more females than males. The authors suggested clonal diversity may have been underestimated. Vaccine-associated CD4 TCRs spanned the whole spike protein, with dominant responses in regions 160-218 and 743-854. The 56-69-year group was small, and its depth increase did not reach significance, likely because of low power. A significant rise in spike-specific TCR breadth and depth was observed after two AZD1222 doses relative to day 0 and relative to MenACWY recipients.

V is cut by 2 bases and J by 5 bases, and the space between the germline ends is 7 bases. Counted from cysteine to phenylalanine, this CDR3 has 12 amino acids. The sequence is cut down to CDR3 DNA, 36 bases in frame from base 1. Sequences SGDLS (CDR1) and YYNGEE (CDR2) are obtained from the germline V gene. This chain is built from TRBV9 and TRBJ1-2; perhaps TRBD1 is the D gene, with 5 bases matching. The sequence was collected from an adult in good health. This material consisted of peripheral blood, taken on day 0 of AZD1222 vaccination. The CDR3 region: CASSVGLYGYTF. The sequenced DNA is TGTGCCAGCAGCGTGGGACTATATGGCTACACCTTC.